The 22 T cell receptor beta chains reported below all come from one sample, sequenced in a study of OX40 agonist ivuxolimab in advanced cancers. The library was built by means of the immunoSEQ multiplex PCR assay. TCRdb retrieved this table from immuneACCESS and kept in-frame rearrangements only. Not all clones are present; in checked studies, unresolved V genes account for under half, and no reason is known for the remainder. The sample table shows tens of thousands of clones, and approximately 88% are seen once. The ten top clones hold around 12% of the sample. The sample consisted of CD4+ or CD8+ T cells sorted from blood, taken in a trial of the OX40 agonist ivuxolimab. The receptors come from an adult with an advanced solid tumor such as melanoma, head and neck, liver or kidney cancer.

This chain joins TRBV18 and TRBJ1-1; D unresolved. CDR3 length: 14 amino acids. Trimming shortened V by 4 bases and J by 2 bases, and 11 bases separated the two germline ends. The V gene's germline CDR1 is KGHSH and CDR2 LQKENI. The CDR3 region is CASSRLADNTEAFF. The CDR3 region has the DNA TGTGCCAGCTCACGTTTGGCTGACAACACTGAAGCTTTCTTT.

The chain carries TRBV5-1 and TRBJ1-2; 7 nucleotides match TRBD1. V was pared by 0 bases and J by 4 bases, with 6 bases of the junction left unmatched. The CDR3 consists of 15 residues. Looked up from germline, CDR1 is SGHRS and CDR2 is YFSETQ. The CDR3 nucleotides are TGCGCCAGCAGCTTGGATCAAGGGGGCTTCTATGGCTACACCTTC. Its protein is CASSLDQGGFYGYTF.

This sequence joins TRBV7-9 and TRBJ2-5, with a tentative D call TRBD1 (5 bases). V dropped 2 bases and J dropped 4 bases, with 20 bases sitting between them. The CDR3 is 17 amino acids. CDR1 is SEHNR and CDR2 is FQNEAQ in the germline V gene (reference sequence). DNA for the CDR3: TGTGCCAGCAGCTTAAGTTTGTGGCAGGGTTTGGGAGAGACCCAGTACTTC. It is translated as CASSLSLWQGLGETQYF.

The chain couples TRBV28 to TRBJ1-5, with 8 positions matching TRBD1. J was trimmed by 2 bases and V by 4 bases; bases with no gene match: 13. CDR3 size: 18 residues. The germline V gene encodes CDR1 MDHEN and CDR2 SYDVKM. The CDR3, as DNA: TGTGCCAGCAGTTGGGGGACAGGAGATCTGTATGGCAATCAGCCCCAGCATTTT. This sequence encodes CASSWGTGDLYGNQPQHF.

The genes are TRBV13 and TRBJ2-1, with 12 positions matching TRBD2. Losses at the gene ends were 3 bases for V and 6 bases for J; bases not matched to a gene: 9. Germline assignment: CDR1 PRHDT and CDR2 FYEKMQ (reference sequence). The CDR3 runs to 17 residues. The CDR3 nucleotides are TGTGCCAGCAGCTTCTGGACTAGCGGGATACTGCCCAATGAGCAGTTCTTC. Translating it yields CASSFWTSGILPNEQFF.

The chain recombines TRBV9 with TRBJ1-6; D ambiguous. This CDR3 spans 16 amino acids. The V end lost 0 bases, the J end lost 7 bases, and 14 bases lay between the germline ends. Germline values: CDR1 SGDLS, CDR2 YYNGEE. CDR3 amino acids: CASSVGLWSGNSPLHF. The CDR3 DNA reads as TGTGCCAGCAGCGTAGGACTTTGGAGTGGCAATTCACCCCTCCACTTT.

The chain couples TRBV18 to TRBJ2-3; 10 bases align to TRBD2. Germline assignment: CDR1 KGHSH and CDR2 LQKENI. Losses at the gene ends were 2 bases for V and 2 bases for J; bases not matched to a gene: 19. The CDR3 is 21 amino acids. CDR3 sequence reads: CASSPFTGTPGAGGNTDTQYF. CDR3 sequence (DNA): TGTGCCAGCTCACCATTTACAGGCACCCCCGGAGCGGGGGGGAACACAGATACGCAGTATTTT.

The V and J genes are TRBV15 and TRBJ1-2; 10 bases agree with TRBD1. This CDR3 has 16 residues. Germline V gene lookup returns CDR1 LNHNV and CDR2 YYDKDF (reference sequence). Trimming at V came to 3 bases and at J to 4 bases, leaving 8 bases not matched to a gene. The CDR3, as DNA: TGTGCCACCAGCAGGGACCCGGGACAGGGGATCTATGGCTACACCTTC. Its protein product is CATSRDPGQGIYGYTF. The full variable domain, with the rest looked up from reference TRBV15 and TRBJ1-2, is DAMVIQNPRYQVTQFGKPVTLSCSQTLNHNVMYWYQQKSSQAPKLLFHYYDKDFNNEADTPDNFQSRRPNTSFCFLDIRSPGLGDTAMYLCATSRDPGQGIYGYTFGSGTRLTVV.

The chain uses TRBV2 and TRBJ2-5, with 9 positions matching TRBD1. The CDR3 has 14 residues. With V trimmed by 6 bases and J by 5 bases, 7 bases remained unmatched. CDR1 SNHLY and CDR2 FYNNEI come from the germline V gene. CDR3 in amino acids: CASRQTGGSETQYF. DNA of the CDR3: TGTGCCAGCAGGCAAACAGGGGGCTCGGAGACCCAGTACTTC.

The V and J genes are TRBV7-2 and TRBJ2-3; D is unclear. V lost 1 base to trimming and J lost 7 bases, with 12 bases between them. The CDR3 runs to 14 residues. Germline V gene sequence: CDR1 SGHTA, CDR2 FQGNSA. CDR3 sequence reads: CASSLVLGPYTQYF. Written as DNA, the CDR3 is TGTGCCAGCAGCTTAGTTCTGGGTCCGTATACGCAGTATTTT.

The CDR3 region has the DNA TGTGCCAGCAGTTACCAGCACGGAGTCTACGAGCAGTACGTC. Residues: CASSYQHGVYEQYV. The chain combines TRBV6-6 with TRBJ2-7; D gene ambiguous. Trimming removed 2 bases from V and 3 bases from J, with 11 bases in between. The CDR3 spans 14 residues. CDR1 is MNHNY, CDR2 SVGAGI, per germline (reference sequence).

The CDR3 loop is CASSLGAGLAGMETQYF. The CDR3 DNA follows: TGTGCCAGCAGCTTAGGAGCAGGACTAGCGGGAATGGAGACCCAGTACTTC. The chain has TRBV11-3 and TRBJ2-5; 12 positions match TRBD2. The germline V gene has CDR1 SGHNT and CDR2 YENEEA. The junction had 8 bases not matched to a gene; V was cut back by 1 base and J by 5 bases. The CDR3 runs 17 residues.

CDR3 DNA sequence: TGTGCCAGCAGACCATTTAGCGGCTACCCTTACAATGAGCAGTTCTTC. As protein: CASRPFSGYPYNEQFF. This rearrangement joins TRBV28 to TRBJ2-1; D might be TRBD2 (6 bases). Germline CDR1 MDHEN, CDR2 SYDVKM. This CDR3 contains 16 residues. The V and J ends lost 6 bases and 4 bases respectively, with 19 bases between them.

The chain is built from TRBV29-1 and TRBJ2-7; 9 nucleotides align to TRBD1. CDR1 and CDR2 (germline): SQVTM, ANQGSEA. The J segment lost 0 bases and the V segment lost 0 bases, leaving 9 bases of the junction unmatched. The CDR3 is 17 amino acids. CDR3 protein: CSVEDPGQGSGSYEQYF. The DNA for the CDR3 is TGCAGCGTTGAAGACCCGGGACAGGGATCAGGCTCCTACGAGCAGTACTTC.

This chain joins TRBV7-2 and TRBJ1-2; no reliable D call. There are 13 residues in the CDR3. Germline V gives CDR1 SGHTA, CDR2 FQGNSA. Trimming stripped 4 bases from V and 7 bases from J, with 13 bases between. The CDR3 sequence is CASSSSFGGGYTF. The CDR3 nucleotides are TGTGCCAGCAGCTCTTCGTTCGGAGGTGGCTACACCTTC.

This rearrangement joins TRBV4-1 to TRBJ2-1, with 7 bases identical to TRBD1. Per germline, CDR1 MGHRA and CDR2 YSYEKL. This CDR3 comprises 16 residues. The V gene end was trimmed by 2 bases and the J gene end by 6 bases; junction bases not matched to a gene: 10. CDR3 sequence reads: CASSQSGGAYLNEQFF. CDR3 nucleotides: TGCGCCAGCAGCCAATCAGGGGGAGCCTATCTCAATGAGCAGTTCTTC.

The rearrangement links TRBV10-3 to TRBJ2-7, with 8 bases identical to TRBD2. The CDR3 contains 14 residues. CDR1 ENHRY and CDR2 SYGVKD come from the germline V gene. V was clipped by 10 bases and J by 4 bases; unmatched bases: 12. This CDR3 reads CATTPGTSQYEQYF. The CDR3 bases are TGTGCCACCACGCCCGGGACTAGTCAATACGAGCAGTACTTC.

This clone has more than one count but fewer than ten. This chain uses TRBV2 with TRBJ1-1; possibly TRBD1 for D (5 bases). Germline loops: CDR1 SNHLY, CDR2 FYNNEI. The CDR3 is made up of 13 amino acids. The ends were cut back, 11 bases at V and 0 bases at J, with 13 bases in the middle. The CDR3 DNA sequence: TGTGCCGGGGGGGGAGAGGTGAACACTGAAGCTTTCTTT. It is translated as CAGGGEVNTEAFF. Filled out from reference TRBV2 and TRBJ1-1, the complete variable domain reads EPEVTQTPSHQVTQMGQEVILRCVPISNHLYFYWYRQILGQKVEFLVSFYNNEISEKSEIFDDQFSVERPDGSNFTLKIRSTKLEDSAMYFCAGGGEVNTEAFFGQGTRLTVV.

The chain recombines TRBV6-5 with TRBJ1-6, with D perhaps matching TRBD1 (5 bases). Per germline, CDR1 MNHEY and CDR2 SVGAGI. V was pared by 6 bases and J by 7 bases, with 13 bases between. This CDR3 spans 14 amino acids. The CDR3 here is CASSQTGVNSPLHF. CDR3 coding DNA: TGTGCCAGCAGCCAGACGGGGGTCAATTCACCCCTCCACTTT.

V gene TRBV18 combines with J gene TRBJ2-2; the D is unclear. Germline loops: CDR1 KGHSH, CDR2 LQKENI. Trimming pared 2 bases from V and 7 bases from J, leaving 5 bases between. The CDR3 has 12 amino acids. The chain's CDR3 is CASSPKNGELFF. The CDR3 bases are TGTGCCAGCTCACCAAAAAACGGGGAGCTGTTTTTT.

The chain combines TRBV9 with TRBJ1-1, with D tentatively TRBD1 (6 bases). Germline CDR1 is SGDLS and CDR2 is YYNGEE. V was pared by 0 bases and J by 1 base, with 10 bases between. There are 15 residues in the CDR3. The CDR3 DNA reads as TGTGCCAGCAGCGTAGGCCAGGGGAGGAACACTGAAGCTTTCTTT. This sequence encodes CASSVGQGRNTEAFF.

The gene calls are TRBV19 and TRBJ2-6; possible D gene TRBD2, 7 bases. CDR1 LNHDA and CDR2 SQIVND come from the germline V gene (reference sequence). The germline V and J ends were trimmed by 3 bases and 4 bases, with 13 bases remaining between them. The CDR3 runs to 16 residues. CDR3 region: CASSMRGQKGANVLTF. The CDR3 DNA sequence: TGTGCCAGTAGTATGCGGGGGCAAAAGGGGGCCAACGTCCTGACTTTC.